The 27 T cell receptor beta chains presented below share a single source sample, sequenced in a study of T cell changes during pregnancy in multiple sclerosis. Using immunoSEQ multiplex PCR, the repertoire was profiled, and TCRdb retains in-frame clones only, with some absent. The sample records fewer than 140,000 clones, just under 95% being singletons. The sample here was peripheral blood, taken after pregnancy. The origin of the receptors is a female donor with multiple sclerosis, enrolled in a pregnancy study.

The chain combines TRBV5-6 with TRBJ1-1; D is unresolved. CDR1 and CDR2 (germline): SGHDT, YYEEEE. CDR3 size: 14 residues. V gave up 1 base and J gave up 0 bases, with 7 bases separating them. The CDR3, as DNA: TGTGCCAGCAGCTTGTACACTATGAACACTGAAGCTTTCTTT. This sequence encodes CASSLYTMNTEAFF.

The V call is TRBV7-9, the J call TRBJ2-1; TRBD2 aligns across 8 bases. This CDR3 region has 16 residues. CDR1 and CDR2 from the germline V gene are SEHNR and FQNEAQ (reference sequence). V was pared by 1 base and J by 1 base, with 3 bases of the junction left unmatched. The CDR3 DNA sequence: TGTGCCAGCAGCTTAGTGGGCGGGGGGTCCTACAATGAGCAGTTCTTC. Translated: CASSLVGGGSYNEQFF.

This chain connects TRBV19 to TRBJ1-6; 7 positions match TRBD1. Per the germline V gene, CDR1 is LNHDA and CDR2 is SQIVND (reference sequence). Germline trimming cut 4 bases from V and 10 bases from J; bases unmatched to any gene: 10. There are 15 residues in the CDR3. The CDR3 reads CASSRGDSRRSPLHF. In DNA, the CDR3 is TGTGCCAGTAGTAGAGGGGACAGTAGGCGCTCACCCCTCCACTTT.

The chain recombines TRBV7-7 with TRBJ2-1; 7 bases are shared with TRBD2. The ends lost 3 bases at V and 5 bases at J; junction bases unmatched: 1. The CDR3 loop spans 13 amino acids. CDR1 and CDR2 from the germline V gene are SSHAT and FNYEAQ (reference sequence). The CDR3 DNA reads as TGTGCCAGCAGCTTTGGACTAGACAATGAGCAGTTCTTC. Its translation is CASSFGLDNEQFF.

The CDR3 loop reads CASGTGAVGTEAFF. The CDR3 DNA reads as TGTGCCAGCGGGACAGGGGCTGTCGGTACTGAAGCTTTCTTT. The chain combines TRBV2 with TRBJ1-1, with 10 bases aligning to TRBD1. CDR3 length: 14 residues. With 8 bases clipped from V and 5 bases from J, the junction kept 8 bases outside the gene matches. CDR1 and CDR2 (germline): SNHLY, FYNNEI.

The gene calls are TRBV7-9 and TRBJ1-1; 7 bases are shared with TRBD1. This CDR3 comprises 17 residues. CDR1 SEHNR and CDR2 FQNEAQ come from the germline V gene (reference sequence). The J segment lost 1 base and the V segment lost 6 bases, leaving 14 bases of the junction unmatched. The DNA of the CDR3 is TGTGCCAGCAGTTATCCGTTCAAGGGGGCCCCGAACACTGAAGCTTTCTTT. Amino acids: CASSYPFKGAPNTEAFF.

The genes are TRBV7-7 and TRBJ2-1; D is perhaps TRBD1 (6 bases). CDR3 length: 13 amino acids. The germline V gene has CDR1 SSHAT and CDR2 FNYEAQ (reference sequence). Trimming removed 4 bases from V and 9 bases from J, with 13 bases in between. CDR3 nucleotides: TGTGCCAGCAGCTACCTAAAAGGGGGTGAGCAGTTCTTC. Amino acid sequence: CASSYLKGGEQFF.

The chain joins TRBV7-9 to TRBJ2-7, with 7 nucleotides matching TRBD2. The CDR3 runs to 16 residues. V dropped 4 bases and J dropped 2; count of bases not matched to a gene: 11. Germline CDR1 is SEHNR and CDR2 is FQNEAQ (reference sequence). The CDR3 sequence: CASSSRGGRTPYEQYF. Here the CDR3 DNA reads TGTGCCAGCAGCTCCCGGGGAGGGAGAACCCCCTACGAGCAGTACTTC. Combining the CDR3 with reference TRBV7-9 and TRBJ2-7 gives the whole variable domain DTGVSQNPRHKITKRGQNVTFRCDPISEHNRLYWYRQTLGQGPEFLTYFQNEAQLEKSRLLSDRFSAERPKGSFSTLEIQRTEQGDSAMYLCASSSRGGRTPYEQYFGPGTRLTVT.

This chain connects TRBV27 to TRBJ2-6; the D gene is possibly TRBD1 (6 bases). The CDR3 has 16 amino acids. CDR1 and CDR2 (germline): MNHEY, SMNVEV (reference sequence). Trimming left V 4 bases short and J 2 bases short, with 12 bases between. The CDR3 sequence is CASSSDRRAGANVLTF. CDR3 bases: TGTGCCAGCAGTTCCGACAGGCGGGCTGGGGCCAACGTCCTGACTTTC.

This clone was seen only a few times. The V and J genes are TRBV2 and TRBJ1-2; 7 bases agree with TRBD1. CDR1 and CDR2 (germline): SNHLY, FYNNEI. The CDR3 contains 13 residues. The V and J ends lost 5 bases and 2 bases, in that order; junction bases with no gene match: 2. The CDR3 here is CASSPTGNYGYTF. The CDR3 nucleotides read TGTGCCAGCAGTCCGACAGGGAACTATGGCTACACCTTC.

The CDR3 sequence: CASGGNRGRGTEAFF. The CDR3 nucleotides read TGTGCCAGCGGGGGGAACAGGGGTAGGGGAACTGAAGCTTTCTTT. V and J are TRBV6-1 and TRBJ1-1; 7 bases fit TRBD1. CDR1 is MNHNS, CDR2 SASEGT, per germline. The CDR3 totals 15 residues. After removal of 8 bases from V and 5 bases from J, the junction contained 14 bases not matched to a gene.

This chain uses TRBV4-1 with TRBJ1-1; 8 bases fit TRBD1. The V segment lost 0 bases and the J segment 8 bases; nucleotides outside the gene matches: 11. The CDR3 sequence is 16 residues long. Looked up from germline, CDR1 is MGHRA and CDR2 is YSYEKL. The CDR3 DNA reads as TGCGCCAGCAGCCAAGATCTGGGGACAGGAGGGTTGGAAGCTTTCTTT. Residues: CASSQDLGTGGLEAFF.

The V gene is TRBV28, the J gene TRBJ2-1; TRBD2 aligns across 12 bases. The CDR3 is made up of 15 amino acids. The germline gives CDR1 MDHEN, CDR2 SYDVKM. The V segment lost 6 bases and the J segment 7 bases; nucleotides outside the gene matches: 7. CDR3 DNA sequence: TGTGCCAGCAGATCTAGCGGGAGGGGTTGGAATGAGCAGTTCTTC. It codes for CASRSSGRGWNEQFF.

The V call is TRBV5-1, the J call TRBJ2-3; a weak D match, TRBD2 (7 bases). CDR1 and CDR2 (germline): SGHRS, YFSETQ. This CDR3 has 17 residues. The ends were cut back, 0 bases at V and 1 base at J, with 15 bases in the middle. CDR3 in DNA: TGCGCCAGCAGCTTGGTCCGGGGGGCGGGAGGCACAGATACGCAGTATTTT. Protein sequence: CASSLVRGAGGTDTQYF.

The rearrangement uses TRBV5-4 and TRBJ2-2; 9 nucleotides align to TRBD1. The CDR3 runs 15 residues. V was pared by 4 bases and J by 2 bases, with 3 bases of the junction left unmatched. Germline CDR1 and CDR2: SGHNT and YYREEE (reference sequence). CDR3 region: CASSAGQGNTGELFF. In nucleotides, the CDR3 is TGTGCCAGCAGCGCGGGACAGGGTAACACCGGGGAGCTGTTTTTT.

This chain links TRBV6-6 with TRBJ2-1; D possibly corresponds to TRBD1 (6 bases). The CDR3 spans 14 residues. Deletions cut 2 bases from V and 8 bases from J, with 13 bases between. The germline V gene encodes CDR1 MNHNY and CDR2 SVGAGI (reference sequence). This chain's CDR3 is CASSYDRSGYEQFF. CDR3 nucleotide sequence: TGTGCCAGCAGTTACGACAGGTCAGGCTATGAGCAGTTCTTC.

This clone is a singleton in its sample. The J gene is TRBJ1-5, the V gene TRBV2; 7 nucleotides agree with TRBD1. The CDR3 sequence is 14 residues long. Germline V gives CDR1 SNHLY, CDR2 FYNNEI. The V gene end was trimmed by 5 bases and the J gene end by 6 bases; junction bases not matched to a gene: 7. Here the CDR3 reads CASSLQGMRQPQHF. The CDR3 region has the DNA TGTGCCAGCAGTCTACAGGGGATGCGTCAGCCCCAGCATTTT.

The genes are TRBV19 and TRBJ2-3; TRBD2 agrees at 12 bases. The germline V gene encodes CDR1 LNHDA and CDR2 SQIVND (reference sequence). The CDR3 extends over 16 amino acids. V shed 5 bases and J 2 bases; nucleotides not matched to a gene: 5. CDR3 residues: CASSGRLAGVTDTQYF. The CDR3 nucleotides are TGTGCCAGTAGTGGAAGACTAGCGGGGGTCACAGATACGCAGTATTTT.

The V gene is TRBV30, the J gene TRBJ2-3, with 9 positions matching TRBD2. The V segment lost 2 bases and the J segment 4 bases; nucleotides outside the gene matches: 7. The length of the CDR3 is 15 residues. Germline V gives CDR1 GTSNPN, CDR2 SVGIG (reference sequence). CDR3 region: CAWSRYSGSADTQYF. In nucleotides, the CDR3 is TGTGCCTGGAGTAGATATAGCGGGAGCGCAGATACGCAGTATTTT.

The chain links TRBV18 to TRBJ1-2, with D perhaps TRBD1 (5 bases). V was trimmed by 6 bases and J by 3 bases, leaving 20 bases between them. Germline V gene sequence: CDR1 KGHSH, CDR2 LQKENI. The CDR3 contains 16 residues. The CDR3: CASSLPGGRTDYGYTF. CDR3 coding DNA: TGTGCCAGCTCCCTCCCCGGGGGGAGGACTGACTATGGCTACACCTTC.

V usage is TRBV30 and J usage is TRBJ1-4; TRBD1 agrees at 8 bases. After removal of 3 bases from V and 3 bases from J, the junction contained 12 bases not matched to a gene. The germline gives CDR1 GTSNPN, CDR2 SVGIG (reference sequence). The CDR3 contains 17 residues. For the CDR3, the DNA is TGTGCCTGGAGAGAACATTTCGGGGACAGGTCTAATGAAAAACTGTTTTTT. It yields the protein CAWREHFGDRSNEKLFF.

The sample holds one count of this clone. V is TRBV5-6 and J is TRBJ2-5; the D is unclear. The germline V gene encodes CDR1 SGHDT and CDR2 YYEEEE. CDR3 length: 14 residues. V lost 2 bases and J lost 0, with 8 bases in between. DNA for the CDR3: TGTGCCAGCAGCTTTACAGCTAACCAAGAGACCCAGTACTTC. Its translation is CASSFTANQETQYF.

This clone was seen more than once but under ten times. This chain joins TRBV10-2 and TRBJ1-4, with 8 bases lining up with TRBD1. The germline V gene has CDR1 WSHSY and CDR2 SAAADI. CDR3 length equals 14 residues. Trimming at V came to 10 bases and at J to 5 bases, leaving 9 bases not matched to a gene. This CDR3 is CATSDRGPNEKLFF. In DNA, the CDR3 is TGCGCCACGTCTGACAGGGGACCCAATGAAAAACTGTTTTTT.

The V and J genes are TRBV29-1 and TRBJ1-1, with a possible D match to TRBD1 (5 bases). The CDR3 extends over 13 amino acids. Germline loops: CDR1 SQVTM, CDR2 ANQGSEA. Trimming took off 6 bases at V and 0 bases at J, with 11 bases between the two ends. The CDR3 region is CSVQGLMNTEAFF. The CDR3 coding sequence is TGCAGCGTCCAGGGTCTCATGAACACTGAAGCTTTCTTT.

The V call is TRBV6-1, the J call TRBJ2-7, with 8 bases fitting TRBD1. Trimming took 3 bases from V and 6 from J; bases not matched to a gene: 4. Germline V CDR1 and CDR2: MNHNS, SASEGT. The CDR3 is 13 amino acids. CDR3 residues: CASSDNRGSEQYF. CDR3 coding DNA: TGTGCCAGCAGTGATAACAGGGGGAGCGAGCAGTACTTC.

The chain is built from TRBV7-2 and TRBJ2-1, with TRBD2 matching over 8 bases. J gave up 7 bases and V 1 base, and 9 bases lay outside the gene matches. CDR1 is SGHTA, CDR2 FQGNSA, per germline. The CDR3 sequence is 16 residues long. The CDR3 DNA is TGTGCCAGCAGCTTAGTTCCAGCGGGGGTAGGGAATGAGCAGTTCTTC. Protein product: CASSLVPAGVGNEQFF.

Only one count was recorded for this clone. The chain has TRBV9 and TRBJ2-1, with TRBD2 identical over 8 bases. CDR1 is SGDLS and CDR2 is YYNGEE in the germline V gene. J was trimmed by 4 bases and V by 0 bases; bases with no gene match: 12. The CDR3 extends over 18 amino acids. CDR3 protein: CASSVVAGGPGSYNEQFF. DNA of the CDR3: TGTGCCAGCAGCGTAGTGGCGGGGGGACCCGGTTCTTACAATGAGCAGTTCTTC.